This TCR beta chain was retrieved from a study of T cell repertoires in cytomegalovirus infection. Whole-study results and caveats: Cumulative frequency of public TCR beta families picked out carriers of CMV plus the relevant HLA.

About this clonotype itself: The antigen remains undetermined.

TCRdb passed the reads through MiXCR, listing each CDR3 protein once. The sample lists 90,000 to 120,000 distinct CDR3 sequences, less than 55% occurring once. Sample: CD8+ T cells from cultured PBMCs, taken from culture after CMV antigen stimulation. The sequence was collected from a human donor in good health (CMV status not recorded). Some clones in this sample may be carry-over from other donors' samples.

CDR3: CASSLGDIAYEQYF. The CDR3 coding sequence is TGCGCCAGCAGCTTGGGGGACATAGCCTACGAGCAGTACTTC. The chain has TRBV5-1 and TRBJ2-7; a possible D gene is TRBD1 (6 bases). V lost 0 bases and J lost 2, with 9 bases in between. CDR3 length: 14 amino acids. Germline V gene sequence: CDR1 SGHRS, CDR2 YFSETQ.